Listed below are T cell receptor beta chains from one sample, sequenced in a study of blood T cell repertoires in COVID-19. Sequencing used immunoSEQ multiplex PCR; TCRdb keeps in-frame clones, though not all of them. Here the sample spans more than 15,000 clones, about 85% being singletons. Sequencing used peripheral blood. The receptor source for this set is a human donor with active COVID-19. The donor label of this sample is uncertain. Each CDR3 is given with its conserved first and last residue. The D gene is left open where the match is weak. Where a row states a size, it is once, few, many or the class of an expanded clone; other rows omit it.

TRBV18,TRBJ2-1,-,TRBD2,TGTGCCAGCTCCCCGACTAGCGGGGGGGCAAATGAGCAGTTCTTC,CASSPTSGGANEQFF
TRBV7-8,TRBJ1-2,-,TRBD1,TGTGCCAGCAGCTTAGGCGGACAGGGGGTCTATGGCTACACCTTC,CASSLGGQGVYGYTF
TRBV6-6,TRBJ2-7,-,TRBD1,TGTGCCAGCAGCACCCTGGGACAGGGGTACTACGAGCAGTACTTC,CASSTLGQGYYEQYF
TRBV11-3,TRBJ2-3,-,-,TGTGCCAGCAGCTTAGGGGAGACCCCCACAGATACGCAGTATTTT,CASSLGETPTDTQYF
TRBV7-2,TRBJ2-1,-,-,TGTGCCAGCAGCTTAGGTGGGGGGGCCAAGAATGAGCAGTTCTTC,CASSLGGGAKNEQFF
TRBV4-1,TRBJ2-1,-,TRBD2,TGCGCCAGCAGCCAAGATGGGACTAGCGGGGGGAACTCCTACAATGAGCAGTTCTTC,CASSQDGTSGGNSYNEQFF
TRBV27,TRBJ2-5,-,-,TGTGCCAGCAGATTGGCGGGCCAAGAGACCCAGTACTTC,CASRLAGQETQYF
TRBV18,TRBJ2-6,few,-,TGTGCCAGCTCACCACCTCGGGGTACCTCTGGGGCCAACGTCCTGACTTTC,CASSPPRGTSGANVLTF
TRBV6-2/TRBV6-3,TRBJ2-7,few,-,TGTGCCAGCAGTTACGACGGCGGGTACGGATCCTACGAGCAGTACTTC,CASSYDGGYGSYEQYF
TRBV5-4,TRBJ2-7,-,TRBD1,TGTGCCAGCAGCTTTGGACAGGGAGAGTACGAGCAGTACTTC,CASSFGQGEYEQYF
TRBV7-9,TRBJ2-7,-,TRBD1,TGTGCCAGCAGCTTAGCCCCGGGACAGGGGTCCTACGAGCAGTACTTC,CASSLAPGQGSYEQYF
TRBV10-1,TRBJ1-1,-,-,TGCGCCAGCAGTGACGGTTTAAGTAACACTGAAGCTTTCTTT,CASSDGLSNTEAFF
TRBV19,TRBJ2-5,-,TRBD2,TGTGCCAGTAGTATCGGTCTAGCGGGTCTGACTCAAGAGACCCAGTACTTC,CASSIGLAGLTQETQYF
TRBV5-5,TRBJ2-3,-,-,TGTGCCAGCAGCTTCTCCGGTTTGATCACAGATACGCAGTATTTT,CASSFSGLITDTQYF
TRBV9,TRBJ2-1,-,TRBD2,TGTGCCAGCAGCGTAGGGACTACCGGGGGGAATGAGCAGTTCTTC,CASSVGTTGGNEQFF
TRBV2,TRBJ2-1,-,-,TGTGCCAGCAACCTCGGGGGGCGATTCTACAATGAGCAGTTCTTC,CASNLGGRFYNEQFF
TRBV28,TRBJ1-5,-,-,TGTGCCAGCAGTTTATCGACCTGGGAGGGTTCCAATCAGCCCCAGCATTTT,CASSLSTWEGSNQPQHF
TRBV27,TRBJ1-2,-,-,TGTGCCAGCAGTACAACCTCCGGACTTGGCTACACCTTC,CASSTTSGLGYTF
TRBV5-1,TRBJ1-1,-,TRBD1,TGCGCCAGCGCACCGGTGGGCAGGGGGCGCAATGGCACTGAAGCTTTCTTT,CASAPVGRGRNGTEAFF
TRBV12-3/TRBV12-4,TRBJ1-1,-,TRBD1,TGTGCCAGCTTCAGGGGGTCGGTAGCTTTCTTT,CASFRGSVAFF
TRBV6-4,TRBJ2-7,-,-,TGTGCCAGCAGCCGTCGAATACGTAGCCTATTCTACGAGCAGTACTTC,CASSRRIRSLFYEQYF
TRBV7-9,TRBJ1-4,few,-,TGTGCCAGCAGCCCCGACAGTGAAAAACTGTTTTTT,CASSPDSEKLFF
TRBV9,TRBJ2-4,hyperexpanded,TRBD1,TGTGCCAGCAGCCAGACAGGGGACCTTAGGAACATTCAGTACTTC,CASSQTGDLRNIQYF
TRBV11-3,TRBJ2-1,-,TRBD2,TGTGCCAGCAGCAGGCAGCGGGGTAACACCTACAATGAGCAGTTCTTC,CASSRQRGNTYNEQFF
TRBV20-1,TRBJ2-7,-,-,TGCAGTGCTGTGCGGCTCGGACAGCACAACTTC,CSAVRLGQHNF
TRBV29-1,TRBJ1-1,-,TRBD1,TGCAGCGCCCAGGGACAGGGTGCAGCTTTCTTT,CSAQGQGAAFF
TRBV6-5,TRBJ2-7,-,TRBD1,TGTGCCAGCAGGCACCCGGGACAGGCCCCCTACGAGCAGTACTTC,CASRHPGQAPYEQYF
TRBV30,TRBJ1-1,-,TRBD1,TGTGCCTGGAGTGCCGGGACAGGGGGGACTGAAGCTTTCTTT,CAWSAGTGGTEAFF
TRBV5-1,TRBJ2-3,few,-,TGCGCCAGCAGCTTGGCAGCGGCTAGCGTTGGCACAGATACGCAGTATTTT,CASSLAAASVGTDTQYF
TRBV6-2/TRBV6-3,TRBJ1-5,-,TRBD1,TGTGCCAGCAGTTATGGGGACAGGGGTAAGGTTATTCAGCCCCAGCATTTT,CASSYGDRGKVIQPQHF
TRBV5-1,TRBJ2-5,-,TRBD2,TGCGCCAGCAGCCCCGGGACTAGCGAAGAGACCCAGTACTTC,CASSPGTSEETQYF
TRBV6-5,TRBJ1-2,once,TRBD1,TGTGCCAGCAGCCGGACAGGGGGCTATGGCTACACCTTC,CASSRTGGYGYTF
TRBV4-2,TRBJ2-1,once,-,TGTGCCAGCAGCCAAGAAGGGGGTAGTAATGACCGACGTGAGCAGTTCTTC,CASSQEGGSNDRREQFF